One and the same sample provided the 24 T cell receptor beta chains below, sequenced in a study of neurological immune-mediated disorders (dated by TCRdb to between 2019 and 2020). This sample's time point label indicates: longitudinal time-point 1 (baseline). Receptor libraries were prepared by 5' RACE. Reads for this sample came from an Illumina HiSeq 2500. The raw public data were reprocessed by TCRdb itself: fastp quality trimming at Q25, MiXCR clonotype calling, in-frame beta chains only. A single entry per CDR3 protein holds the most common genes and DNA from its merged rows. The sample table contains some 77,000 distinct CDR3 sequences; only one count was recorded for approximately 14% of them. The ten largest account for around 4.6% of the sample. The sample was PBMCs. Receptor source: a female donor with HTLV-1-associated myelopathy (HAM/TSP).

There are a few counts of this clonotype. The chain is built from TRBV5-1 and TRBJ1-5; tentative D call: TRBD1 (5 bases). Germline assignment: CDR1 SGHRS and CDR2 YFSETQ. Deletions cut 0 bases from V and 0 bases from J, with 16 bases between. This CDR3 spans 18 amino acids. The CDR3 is CASSLGEGWDPSNQPQHF. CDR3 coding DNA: TGCGCCAGCAGCTTGGGGGAGGGTTGGGACCCTAGCAATCAGCCCCAGCATTTT.

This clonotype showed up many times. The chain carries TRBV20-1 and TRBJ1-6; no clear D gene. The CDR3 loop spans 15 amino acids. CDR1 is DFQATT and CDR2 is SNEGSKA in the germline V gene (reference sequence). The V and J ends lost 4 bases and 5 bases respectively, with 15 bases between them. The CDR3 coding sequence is TGCAGTGCTATCGGCCTGAGAGGCCATAATTCACCCCTCCACTTT. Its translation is CSAIGLRGHNSPLHF.

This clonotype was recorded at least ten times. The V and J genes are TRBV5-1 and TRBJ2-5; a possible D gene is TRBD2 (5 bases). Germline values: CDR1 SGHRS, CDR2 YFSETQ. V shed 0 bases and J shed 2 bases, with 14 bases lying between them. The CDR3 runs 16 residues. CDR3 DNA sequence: TGCGCCAGCAGCTTGGTTGGCCGGGGAATACAAGAGACCCAGTACTTC. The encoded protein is CASSLVGRGIQETQYF. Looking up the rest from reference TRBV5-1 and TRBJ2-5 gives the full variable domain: KAGVTQTPRYLIKTRGQQVTLSCSPISGHRSVSWYQQTPGQGLQFLFEYFSETQRNKGNFPGRFSGRQFSNSRSEMNVSTLELGDSALYLCASSLVGRGIQETQYFGPGTRLLVL.

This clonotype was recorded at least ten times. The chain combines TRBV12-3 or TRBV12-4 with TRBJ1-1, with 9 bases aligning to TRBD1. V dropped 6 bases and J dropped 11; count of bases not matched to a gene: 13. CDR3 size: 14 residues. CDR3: CASRSDRGGIGAFF. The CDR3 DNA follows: TGTGCCAGCAGATCGGACAGGGGTGGGATCGGGGCTTTCTTT.

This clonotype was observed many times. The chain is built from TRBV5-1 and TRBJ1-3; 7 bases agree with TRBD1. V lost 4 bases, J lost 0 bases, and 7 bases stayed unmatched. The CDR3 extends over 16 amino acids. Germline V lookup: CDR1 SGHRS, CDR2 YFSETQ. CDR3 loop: CASSKGAGYSGNTIYF. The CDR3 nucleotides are TGCGCCAGCAGCAAGGGGGCAGGGTACTCTGGAAACACCATATATTTT.

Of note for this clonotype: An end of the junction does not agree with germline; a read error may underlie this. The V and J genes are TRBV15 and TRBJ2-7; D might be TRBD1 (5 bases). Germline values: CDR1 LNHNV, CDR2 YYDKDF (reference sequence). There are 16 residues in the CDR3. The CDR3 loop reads CATSREAVERGYEQYF. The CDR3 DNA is TGTGCTACCAGCAGAGAGGCCGTGGAAAGGGGCTACGAGCAGTACTTC.

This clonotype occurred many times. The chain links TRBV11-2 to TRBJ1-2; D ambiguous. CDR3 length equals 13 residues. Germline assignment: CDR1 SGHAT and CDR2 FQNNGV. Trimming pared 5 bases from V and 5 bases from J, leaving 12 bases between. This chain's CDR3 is CASSRFPTYGYTF. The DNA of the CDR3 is TGTGCCAGCAGCCGCTTCCCTACTTATGGCTACACCTTC.

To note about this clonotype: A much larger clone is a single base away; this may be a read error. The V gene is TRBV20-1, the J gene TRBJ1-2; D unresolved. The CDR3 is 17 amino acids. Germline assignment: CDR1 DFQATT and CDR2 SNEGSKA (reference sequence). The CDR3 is CSARPILEDRRNYGSTF. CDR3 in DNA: TGCAGTGCTAGACCCATCCTGGAGGACCGAAGAAACTATGGCTCCACCTTC.

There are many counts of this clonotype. CDR3 bases: TGTGCCAGCAGTCCAGACAGGCTCTCTGGAAACACCATATATTTT. It specifies CASSPDRLSGNTIYF. This sequence joins TRBV11-2 and TRBJ1-3, with a tentative D call TRBD1 (6 bases). Germline assignment: CDR1 SGHAT and CDR2 FQNNGV. The CDR3 spans 15 residues. V was pared by 6 bases and J by 0 bases, with 12 bases between.

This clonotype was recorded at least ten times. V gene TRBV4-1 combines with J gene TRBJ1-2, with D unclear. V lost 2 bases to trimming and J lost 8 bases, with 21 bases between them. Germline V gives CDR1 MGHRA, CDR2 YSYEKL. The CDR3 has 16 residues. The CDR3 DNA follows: TGCGCCAGCAGCCAAATGAAGACGGTCCCTCTGGGAGGCTACACCTTC. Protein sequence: CASSQMKTVPLGGYTF.

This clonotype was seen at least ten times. CDR3 coding DNA: TGTGCCAGCAGTGAGGAGGGTGGAAATGAGCAGTTCTTC. Translated, it gives CASSEEGGNEQFF. The chain carries TRBV12-3 or TRBV12-4 and TRBJ2-1; D is possibly TRBD2 (6 bases). The CDR3 runs to 13 residues. V lost 5 bases and J lost 7, with 12 bases in between.

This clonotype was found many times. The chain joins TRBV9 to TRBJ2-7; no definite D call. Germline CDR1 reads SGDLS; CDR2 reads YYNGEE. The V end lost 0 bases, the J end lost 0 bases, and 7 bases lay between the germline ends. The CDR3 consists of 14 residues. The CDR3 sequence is CASSVDGDSYEQYF. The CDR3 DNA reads TGTGCCAGCAGCGTAGATGGGGACTCCTACGAGCAGTACTTC.

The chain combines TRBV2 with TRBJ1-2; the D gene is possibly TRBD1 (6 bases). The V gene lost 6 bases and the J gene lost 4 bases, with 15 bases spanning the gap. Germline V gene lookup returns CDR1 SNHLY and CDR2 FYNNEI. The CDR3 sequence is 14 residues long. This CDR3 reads CASSVDRSPYGYTF. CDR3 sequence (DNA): TGTGCCAGCAGCGTTGACAGGAGCCCCTATGGCTACACCTTC.

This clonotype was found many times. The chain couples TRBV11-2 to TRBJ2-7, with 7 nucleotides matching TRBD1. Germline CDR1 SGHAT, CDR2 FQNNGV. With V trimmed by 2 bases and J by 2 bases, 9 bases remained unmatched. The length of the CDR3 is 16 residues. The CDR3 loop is CASSLTIRQGAYEQYF. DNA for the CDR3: TGTGCCAGCAGCTTAACCATTCGACAGGGAGCCTACGAGCAGTACTTC.

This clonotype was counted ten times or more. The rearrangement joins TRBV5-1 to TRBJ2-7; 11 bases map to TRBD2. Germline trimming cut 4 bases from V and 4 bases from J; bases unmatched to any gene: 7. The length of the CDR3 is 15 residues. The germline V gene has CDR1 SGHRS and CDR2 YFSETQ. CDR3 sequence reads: CASSPLAGGPYEQYF. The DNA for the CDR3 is TGCGCCAGCAGCCCATTAGCGGGGGGGCCGTACGAGCAGTACTTC.

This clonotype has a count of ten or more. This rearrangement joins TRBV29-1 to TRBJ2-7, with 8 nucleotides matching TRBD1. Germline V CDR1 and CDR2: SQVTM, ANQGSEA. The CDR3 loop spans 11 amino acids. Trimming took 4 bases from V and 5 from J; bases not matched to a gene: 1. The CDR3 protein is CSVATGDEQYF. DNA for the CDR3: TGCAGCGTTGCGACAGGGGACGAGCAGTACTTC.

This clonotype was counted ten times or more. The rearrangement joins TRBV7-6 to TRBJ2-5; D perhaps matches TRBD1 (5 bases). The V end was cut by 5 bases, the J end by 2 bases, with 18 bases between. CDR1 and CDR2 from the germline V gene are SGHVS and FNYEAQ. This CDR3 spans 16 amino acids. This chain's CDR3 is CASSPLGTAGQETQYF. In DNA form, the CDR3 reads TGTGCCAGCAGCCCACTGGGTACGGCAGGGCAAGAGACCCAGTACTTC.

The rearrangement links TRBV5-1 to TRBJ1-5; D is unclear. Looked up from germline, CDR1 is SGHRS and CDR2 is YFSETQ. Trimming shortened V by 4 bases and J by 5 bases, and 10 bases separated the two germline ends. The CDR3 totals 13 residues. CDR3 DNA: TGCGCCAGCAGCCGGGGTGTCGATCAGCCCCAGCATTTT. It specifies CASSRGVDQPQHF.

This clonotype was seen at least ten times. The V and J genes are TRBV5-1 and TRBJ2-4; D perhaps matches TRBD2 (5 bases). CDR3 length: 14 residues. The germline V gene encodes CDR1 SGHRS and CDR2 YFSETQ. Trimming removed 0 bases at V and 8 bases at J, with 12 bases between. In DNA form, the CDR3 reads TGCGCCAGCAGCTTGGGAGCGGAGTCGGACATTCAGTACTTC. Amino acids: CASSLGAESDIQYF.

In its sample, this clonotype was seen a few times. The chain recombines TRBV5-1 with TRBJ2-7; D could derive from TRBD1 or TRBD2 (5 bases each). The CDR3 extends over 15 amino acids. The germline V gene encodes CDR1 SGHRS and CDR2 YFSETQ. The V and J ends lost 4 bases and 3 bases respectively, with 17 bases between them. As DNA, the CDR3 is TGCGCCAGCAGCAAGGGTGGGACCGACCACTACGAGCAGTACTTC. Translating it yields CASSKGGTDHYEQYF.

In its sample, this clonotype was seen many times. The CDR3 nucleotides read TGTGCCTCCTCCAGACAGGAACGGGCAGATACGCAGTATTTT. It specifies CASSRQERADTQYF. This chain links TRBV10-3 with TRBJ2-3, with D perhaps TRBD1 (6 bases). With 11 bases removed from V and 4 bases from J, the gap between germline ends came to 19 bases. Germline V lookup: CDR1 ENHRY, CDR2 SYGVKD. The CDR3 is made up of 14 amino acids.

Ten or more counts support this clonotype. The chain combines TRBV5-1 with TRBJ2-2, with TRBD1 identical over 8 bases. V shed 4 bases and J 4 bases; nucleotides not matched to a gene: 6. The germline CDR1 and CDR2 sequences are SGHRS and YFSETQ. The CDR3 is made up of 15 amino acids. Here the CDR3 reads CASSKDRASTGELFF. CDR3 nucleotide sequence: TGCGCCAGCAGCAAGGACAGGGCCTCCACCGGGGAGCTGTTTTTT.

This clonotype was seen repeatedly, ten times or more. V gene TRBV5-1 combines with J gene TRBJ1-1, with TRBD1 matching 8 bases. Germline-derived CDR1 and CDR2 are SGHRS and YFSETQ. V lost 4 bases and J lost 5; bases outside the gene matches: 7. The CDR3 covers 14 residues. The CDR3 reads CASSPGTGWTEAFF. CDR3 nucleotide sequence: TGCGCCAGCAGCCCGGGGACAGGCTGGACTGAAGCTTTCTTT. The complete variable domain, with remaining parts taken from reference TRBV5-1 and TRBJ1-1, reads KAGVTQTPRYLIKTRGQQVTLSCSPISGHRSVSWYQQTPGQGLQFLFEYFSETQRNKGNFPGRFSGRQFSNSRSEMNVSTLELGDSALYLCASSPGTGWTEAFFGQGTRLTVV.

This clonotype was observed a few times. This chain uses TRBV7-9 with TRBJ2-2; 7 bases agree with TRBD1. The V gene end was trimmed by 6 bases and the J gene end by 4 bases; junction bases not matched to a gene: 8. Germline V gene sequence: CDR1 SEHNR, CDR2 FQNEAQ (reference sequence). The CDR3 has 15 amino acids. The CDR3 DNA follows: TGTGCCAGCAGTCCCGACAGGGCCGGCACCGGGGAGCTGTTTTTT. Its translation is CASSPDRAGTGELFF.